This TCR beta chain is drawn from a study of blood T cell repertoires in COVID-19. Study background: The samples span acute and convalescent COVID-19 from the United States, Italy and Spain. T cells, B-cell-depleted T cells, or PBMCs supplied cDNA or gDNA.

During active infection, Seattle patients enrolled and were then monitored through disease. In the source study's methods: Cell counts per sample came from amplifying reference gene primers. Repertoires were generated with immunoSEQ multiplex PCR, while TCRdb's copy carries only in-frame clones and drops some. V and J calls and clone size are given by that table; D and trimming were obtained from the DNA. The table includes roughly 410,000 clones, approximately 89% detected once. The material sequenced was peripheral blood. This receptor was obtained from a woman in her thirties or forties with COVID-19, enrolled during active disease.

In nucleotides, the CDR3 is TGTGCCAGCAGTTTTACCCCTGAGGGGGCCCCAGATACGCAGTATTTT. It translates to CASSFTPEGAPDTQYF. This sequence joins TRBV27 and TRBJ2-3; 7 bases line up with TRBD1. The CDR3 sequence is 16 residues long. Germline V gene data show CDR1 as MNHEY and CDR2 as SMNVEV (reference sequence). The ends lost 3 bases at V and 4 bases at J; junction bases unmatched: 10.